This T cell receptor (beta chain) was recovered during a study of cytomegalovirus exposure and HLA in healthy donors. Study findings and constraints: Generally TCR sequences proved uncommon, though certain public TCRs appeared in numerous donors.

There are a few counts of this clone. Its specificity is unknown. Trimming at V came to 6 bases and at J to 1 base, leaving 3 bases not matched to a gene. The CDR3 is made up of 14 amino acids. In germline, CDR1 is LNHDA, CDR2 SQIVND (reference sequence). Researchers ran the PCR with 60 Vbeta and 13 Jbeta primers. Data came from immunoSEQ multiplex PCR; TCRdb stores just in-frame clones and leaves some out. The table records 150,000 to 250,000 clones, around 78% of them present only once. Sequenced material: PBMCs. The genes are TRBV19 and TRBJ2-3, with 8 positions matching TRBD2. The sequence derives from a man aged 25 to 40 in good health and CMV-seronegative. CDR3 amino acids: CASSQLAGTDTQYF. The CDR3 region has the DNA TGTGCCAGTAGCCAACTAGCGGGCACAGATACGCAGTATTTT.